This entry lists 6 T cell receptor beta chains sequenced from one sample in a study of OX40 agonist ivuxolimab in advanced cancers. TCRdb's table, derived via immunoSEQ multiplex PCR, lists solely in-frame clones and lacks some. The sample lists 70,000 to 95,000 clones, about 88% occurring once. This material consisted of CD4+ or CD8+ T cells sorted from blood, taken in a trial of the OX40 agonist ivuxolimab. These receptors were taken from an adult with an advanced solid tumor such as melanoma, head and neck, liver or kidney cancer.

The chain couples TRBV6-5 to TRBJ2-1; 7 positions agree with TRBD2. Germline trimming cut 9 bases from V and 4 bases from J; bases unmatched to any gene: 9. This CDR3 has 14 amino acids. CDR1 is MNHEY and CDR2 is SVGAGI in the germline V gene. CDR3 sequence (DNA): TGTGCCAGTAAGCGGGACCGATCATACAATGAGCAGTTCTTC. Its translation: CASKRDRSYNEQFF.

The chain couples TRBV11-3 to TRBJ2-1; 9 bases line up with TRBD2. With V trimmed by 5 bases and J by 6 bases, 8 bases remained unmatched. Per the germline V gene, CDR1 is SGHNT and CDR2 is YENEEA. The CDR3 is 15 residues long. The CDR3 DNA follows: TGTGCCAGCAGCCTCCCGGGACTAGCAGGCAATGAGCAGTTCTTC. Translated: CASSLPGLAGNEQFF.

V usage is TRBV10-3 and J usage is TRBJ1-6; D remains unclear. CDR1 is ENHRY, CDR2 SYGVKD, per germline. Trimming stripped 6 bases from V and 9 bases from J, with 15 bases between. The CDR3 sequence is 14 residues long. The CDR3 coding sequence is TGTGCCATCAGCGGATTAAGGGATGGTTCACCCCTCCACTTT. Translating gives CAISGLRDGSPLHF.

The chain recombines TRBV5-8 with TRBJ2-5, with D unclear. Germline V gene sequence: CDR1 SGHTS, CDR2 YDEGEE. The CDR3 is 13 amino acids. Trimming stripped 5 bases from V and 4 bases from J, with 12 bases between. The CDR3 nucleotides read TGTGCCAGCAGGAGCAGCCCGATAGAGACCCAGTACTTC. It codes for CASRSSPIETQYF. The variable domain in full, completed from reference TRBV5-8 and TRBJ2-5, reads EAGVTQSPTHLIKTRGQQATLRCSPISGHTSVYWYQQALGLGLQFLLWYDEGEERNRGNFPPRFSGRQFPNYSSELNVNALELEDSALYLCASRSSPIETQYFGPGTRLLVL.

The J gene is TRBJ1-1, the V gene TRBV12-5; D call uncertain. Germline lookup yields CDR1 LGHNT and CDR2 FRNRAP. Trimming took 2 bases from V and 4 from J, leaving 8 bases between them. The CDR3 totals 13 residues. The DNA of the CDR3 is TGTGCTAGTGGTTTGTCCGGGTCCACTGAAGCTTTCTTT. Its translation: CASGLSGSTEAFF. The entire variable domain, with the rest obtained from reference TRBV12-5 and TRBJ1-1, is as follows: DARVTQTPRHKVTEMGQEVTMRCQPILGHNTVFWYRQTMMQGLELLAYFRNRAPLDDSGMPKDRFSAEMPDATLATLKIQPSEPRDSAVYFCASGLSGSTEAFFGQGTRLTVV.

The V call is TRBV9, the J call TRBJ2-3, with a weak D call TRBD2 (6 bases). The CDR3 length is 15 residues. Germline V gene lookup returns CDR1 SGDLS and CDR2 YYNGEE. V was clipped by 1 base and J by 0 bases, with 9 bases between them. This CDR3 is CASSVIGSSTDTQYF. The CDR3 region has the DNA TGTGCCAGCAGCGTAATCGGGAGCAGCACAGATACGCAGTATTTT.